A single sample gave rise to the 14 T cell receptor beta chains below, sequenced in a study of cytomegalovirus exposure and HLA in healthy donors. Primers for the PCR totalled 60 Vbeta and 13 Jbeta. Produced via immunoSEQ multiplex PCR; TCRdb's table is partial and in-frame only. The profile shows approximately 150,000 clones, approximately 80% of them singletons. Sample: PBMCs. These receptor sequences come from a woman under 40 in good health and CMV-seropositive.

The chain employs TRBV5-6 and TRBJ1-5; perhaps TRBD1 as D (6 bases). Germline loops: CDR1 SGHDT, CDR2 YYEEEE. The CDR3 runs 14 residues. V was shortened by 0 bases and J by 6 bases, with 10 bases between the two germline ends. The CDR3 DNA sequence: TGTGCCAGCAGCTTGGGTCAGGGGTTTCAGCCCCAGCATTTT. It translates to CASSLGQGFQPQHF.

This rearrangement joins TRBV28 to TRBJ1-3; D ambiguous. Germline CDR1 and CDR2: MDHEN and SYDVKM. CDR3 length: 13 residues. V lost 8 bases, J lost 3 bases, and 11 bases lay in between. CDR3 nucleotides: TGTGCCAGCCAACGGGTACTTGGAAACACCATATATTTT. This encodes CASQRVLGNTIYF.

Here the CDR3 reads CASSLAAGTYYEQYF. CDR3 DNA sequence: TGCGCCAGCAGCTTGGCGGCAGGGACTTACTACGAGCAGTACTTC. This chain connects TRBV5-1 to TRBJ2-7; maybe TRBD2 (6 bases). The V gene lost 0 bases and the J gene lost 3 bases, with 13 bases spanning the gap. Germline CDR1 SGHRS, CDR2 YFSETQ. There are 15 residues in the CDR3.

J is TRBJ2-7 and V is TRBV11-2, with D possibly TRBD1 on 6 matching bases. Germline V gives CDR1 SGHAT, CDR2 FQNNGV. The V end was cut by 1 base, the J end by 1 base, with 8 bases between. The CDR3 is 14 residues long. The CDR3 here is CASSLGRGSYEQYF. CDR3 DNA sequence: TGTGCCAGCAGCTTAGGCAGGGGTTCCTACGAGCAGTACTTC. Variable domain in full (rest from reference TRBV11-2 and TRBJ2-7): EAGVAQSPRYKIIEKRQSVAFWCNPISGHATLYWYQQILGQGPKLLIQFQNNGVVDDSQLPKDRFSAERLKGVDSTLKIQPAKLEDSAVYLCASSLGRGSYEQYFGPGTRLTVT.

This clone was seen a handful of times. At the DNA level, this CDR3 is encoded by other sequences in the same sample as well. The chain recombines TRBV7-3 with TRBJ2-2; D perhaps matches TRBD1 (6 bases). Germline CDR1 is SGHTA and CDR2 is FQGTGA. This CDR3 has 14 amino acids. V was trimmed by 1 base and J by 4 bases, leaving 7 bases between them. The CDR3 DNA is TGTGCCAGCAGCTTAAGAGGGGGCACCGGGGAGCTGTTTTTT. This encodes CASSLRGGTGELFF.

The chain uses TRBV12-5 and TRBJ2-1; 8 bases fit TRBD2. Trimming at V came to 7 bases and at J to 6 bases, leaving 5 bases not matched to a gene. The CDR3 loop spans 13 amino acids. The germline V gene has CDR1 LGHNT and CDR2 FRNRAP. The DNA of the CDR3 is TGTGCTAGTGCCCAAAGCGGGAGCAATGAGCAGTTCTTC. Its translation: CASAQSGSNEQFF.

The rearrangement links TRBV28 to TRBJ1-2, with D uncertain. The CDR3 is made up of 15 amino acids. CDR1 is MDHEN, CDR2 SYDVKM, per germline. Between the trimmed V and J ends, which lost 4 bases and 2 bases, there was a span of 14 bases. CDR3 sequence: CASSSPYRRNYGYTF. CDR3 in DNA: TGTGCCAGCAGTTCCCCCTATCGGAGGAACTATGGCTACACCTTC.

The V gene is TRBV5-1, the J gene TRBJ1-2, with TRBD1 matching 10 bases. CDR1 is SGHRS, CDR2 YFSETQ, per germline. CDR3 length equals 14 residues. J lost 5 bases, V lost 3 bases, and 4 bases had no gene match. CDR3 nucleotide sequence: TGCGCCAGCAGCTATAGGACAGGGGGGTATGGCTACACCTTC. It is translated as CASSYRTGGYGYTF.

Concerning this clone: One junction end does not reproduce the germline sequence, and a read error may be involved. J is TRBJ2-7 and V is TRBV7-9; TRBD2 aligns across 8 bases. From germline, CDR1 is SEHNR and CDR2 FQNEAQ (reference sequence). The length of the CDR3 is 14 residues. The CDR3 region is CSSSAQGGGNEQYF. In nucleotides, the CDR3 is TGTTCCAGCAGCGCACAAGGCGGGGGGAACGAGCAGTACTTC.

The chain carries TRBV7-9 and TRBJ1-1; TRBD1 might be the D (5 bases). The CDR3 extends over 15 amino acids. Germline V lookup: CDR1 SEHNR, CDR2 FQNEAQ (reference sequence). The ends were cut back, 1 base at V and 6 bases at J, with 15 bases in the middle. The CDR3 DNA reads TGTGCCAGCAGCTTAGGGCCGGGACTTTCCTCTGAAGCTTTCTTT. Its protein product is CASSLGPGLSSEAFF.

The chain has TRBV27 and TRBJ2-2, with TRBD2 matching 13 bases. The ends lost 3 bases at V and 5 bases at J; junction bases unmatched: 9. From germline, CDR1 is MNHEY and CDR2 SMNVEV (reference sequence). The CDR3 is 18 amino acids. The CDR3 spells CASSFRTSGGLGTGELFF. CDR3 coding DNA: TGTGCCAGCAGTTTTCGGACTAGCGGGGGCTTGGGTACCGGGGAGCTGTTTTTT.

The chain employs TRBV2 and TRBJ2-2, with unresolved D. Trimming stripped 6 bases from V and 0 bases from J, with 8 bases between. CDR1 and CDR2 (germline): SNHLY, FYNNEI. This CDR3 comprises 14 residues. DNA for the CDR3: TGTGCCAGCAGACGAACACCGAACACCGGGGAGCTGTTTTTT. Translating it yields CASRRTPNTGELFF.

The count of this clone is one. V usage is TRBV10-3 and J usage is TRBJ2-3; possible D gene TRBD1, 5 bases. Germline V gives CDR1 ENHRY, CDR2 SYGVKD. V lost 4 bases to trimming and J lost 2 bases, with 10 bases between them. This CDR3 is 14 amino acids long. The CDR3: CAISGTGTTDTQYF. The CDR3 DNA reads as TGTGCCATCAGTGGAACAGGAACCACAGATACGCAGTATTTT.

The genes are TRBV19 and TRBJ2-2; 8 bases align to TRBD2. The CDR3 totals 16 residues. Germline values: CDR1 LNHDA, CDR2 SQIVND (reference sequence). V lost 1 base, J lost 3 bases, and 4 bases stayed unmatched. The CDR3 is CASSIVAAGDTGELFF. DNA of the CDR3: TGTGCCAGTAGTATAGTAGCAGCGGGGGACACCGGGGAGCTGTTTTTT.